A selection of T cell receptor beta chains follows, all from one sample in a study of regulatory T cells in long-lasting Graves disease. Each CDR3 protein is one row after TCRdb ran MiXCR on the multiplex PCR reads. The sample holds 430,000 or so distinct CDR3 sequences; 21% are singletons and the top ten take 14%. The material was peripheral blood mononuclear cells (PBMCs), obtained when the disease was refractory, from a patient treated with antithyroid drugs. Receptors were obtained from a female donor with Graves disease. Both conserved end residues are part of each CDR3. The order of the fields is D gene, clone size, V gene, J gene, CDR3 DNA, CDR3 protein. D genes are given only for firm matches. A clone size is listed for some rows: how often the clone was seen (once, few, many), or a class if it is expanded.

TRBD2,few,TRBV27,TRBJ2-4,TGTGCCAGCAGTCCCTCTCCTAGCGGGAGGGAGTACTTC,CASSPSPSGREYF
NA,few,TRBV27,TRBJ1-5,TGTGCCAGCAGCTCGGGACTGGCAAATCAGCCCCAGCATTTT,CASSSGLANQPQHF
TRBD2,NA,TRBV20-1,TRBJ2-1,TGCAGTGCTCCTACTAGCGGGAGACCCTACAATGAGCAGTTCTTC,CSAPTSGRPYNEQFF
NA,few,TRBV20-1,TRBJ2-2,TGCAGTGCTAACATCTTAGCGGAATACACCGGGGAGCTGTTTTTT,CSANILAEYTGELFF
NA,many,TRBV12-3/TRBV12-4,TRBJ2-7,TGTGCCAGCAGTTCTAGACGGAACGAGCAGTACTTC,CASSSRRNEQYF
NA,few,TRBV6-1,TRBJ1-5,TGTGCCAGCAGAGCTGCGACAGGTAAAGTTGGGAATCAGCCCCAGCATTTT,CASRAATGKVGNQPQHF
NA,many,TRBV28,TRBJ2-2,TGTGCCAGCAGGCCAGGTTACACCGGGGAGCTGTTTTTT,CASRPGYTGELFF
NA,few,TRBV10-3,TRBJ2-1,TGTGCCATCAGTGAGGCGTTGGGAAACAATGAGCAGTTCTTC,CAISEALGNNEQFF
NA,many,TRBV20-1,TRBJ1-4,TGCAGTGCTTTGGACCGAGAGAGTACTGAAAAACTGTTTTTT,CSALDRESTEKLFF
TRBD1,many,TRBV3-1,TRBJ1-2,TGTGCCAGCAGCCAACAGGGGGACTATGGCTACACCTTC,CASSQQGDYGYTF
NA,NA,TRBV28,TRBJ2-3,TGTGCCAGCATGAACAGGAACACAGATACGCAGTATTTT,CASMNRNTDTQYF
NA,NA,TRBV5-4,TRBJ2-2,TGTGCCAGCAACTTGCTAAGCGACGGGGAGCTGTTTTTT,CASNLLSDGELFF
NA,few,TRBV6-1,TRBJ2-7,TGTGCCAGCAGTACAAGTCCGGCAACCTACGAGCAGTACTTC,CASSTSPATYEQYF
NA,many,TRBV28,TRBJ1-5,TGTGCCAGCAAAAGTGACCCAATGGTAGGTCAGCCCCAGCATTTT,CASKSDPMVGQPQHF
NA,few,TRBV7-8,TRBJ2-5,TGTGCCTCCCAGCGGTCCCAGCCGGAGACCCAGTACTTC,CASQRSQPETQYF
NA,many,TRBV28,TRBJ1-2,TGTGCCAGCACCCAAGCAAACACTAACTATGGCTACACCTTC,CASTQANTNYGYTF
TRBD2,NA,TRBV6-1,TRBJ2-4,TGTGCCAGCAGTCATAGCGGGGGTGGCAAAAACATTCAGTACTTC,CASSHSGGGKNIQYF
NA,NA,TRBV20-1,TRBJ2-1,TGCAGTGCTAGATCTAGCGTCAATGAGCAGTTCTTC,CSARSSVNEQFF
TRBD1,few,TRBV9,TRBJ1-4,TGTGCCAGCAGCGTAGACAGGGGGCCTGAAAAACTGTTTTTT,CASSVDRGPEKLFF
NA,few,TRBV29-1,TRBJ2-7,TGCAGCGCACTGGGGGGGACAGCCTACGAGCAGTACTTC,CSALGGTAYEQYF